This T cell receptor (beta chain) was sequenced in a study of identical twins. About this clonotype: Its antigen remains unidentified. One end of the junction is discordant with germline, which a read error may explain.

Whole-study findings and limits: In zero-insertion analyses, partial confounding could arise from invariant MAIT and iNKT cells.

Template switching added a universal primer site; cDNA carried unique molecular identifiers. TCRdb called the 5' RACE reads again in MiXCR, with one record for every CDR3 protein. The data contain about 280,000 distinct CDR3 sequences, approximately 8% of them singletons. CDR1 is SNHLY and CDR2 is FYNNEI in the germline V gene. The CDR3 length is 18 residues. These same records also appear under a second study, on yellow fever vaccine responses in identical twins.

Sequencing was performed on memory (CD45RO+) T cells sorted from blood. This TCR came from a woman between 18 and 29 years old in good health. This chain joins TRBV2 and TRBJ2-1; 13 nucleotides agree with TRBD2. CDR3 loop: CTSSRLTSGGAGYNEQFF. CDR3 nucleotide sequence: TGTACCAGCAGTCGACTCACTAGCGGGGGGGCCGGGTACAATGAGCAGTTCTTC.